Each of the 22 T cell receptor beta chains below was sequenced from the same sample in a study of blood T cell repertoires in COVID-19. Assay: immunoSEQ multiplex PCR; the TCRdb copy retains only in-frame clones and omits some. The sample contains 120,000 to 150,000 clones, 89% of which appear only once. The sample consisted of peripheral blood. All receptors come from a human donor in a cohort sampled during active COVID-19.

Here the CDR3 DNA reads TGTGCCTGGAGTTCAGGGGGCGGAGAAAAACTGTTTTTT. Its protein is CAWSSGGGEKLFF. V and J are TRBV30 and TRBJ1-4, with 8 bases identical to TRBD1. The germline gives CDR1 GTSNPN, CDR2 SVGIG (reference sequence). Trimming cost V 2 bases and J 8 bases; bases outside gene matches: 4. The CDR3 totals 13 residues. Looking up the rest from reference TRBV30 and TRBJ1-4 gives the full variable domain: SQTIHQWPATLVQPVGSPLSLECTVEGTSNPNLYWYRQAAGRGLQLLFYSVGIGQISSEVPQNLSASRPQDRQFILSSKKLLLSDSGFYLCAWSSGGGEKLFFGSGTQLSVL.

The V call is TRBV29-1, the J call TRBJ1-1; 7 positions match TRBD1. The trim removed 2 bases at V and 2 bases at J, leaving 5 bases unmatched. In germline, CDR1 is SQVTM, CDR2 ANQGSEA. The CDR3 totals 14 residues. The CDR3 loop is CSVEWTGSNTEAFF. CDR3 DNA: TGCAGCGTTGAATGGACAGGCTCTAACACTGAAGCTTTCTTT.

The chain recombines TRBV3-1 (or the pseudogene TRBV3-2) with TRBJ2-3; 9 nucleotides agree with TRBD2. Germline CDR1 LGHDT, CDR2 YNNKEL (reference sequence). The CDR3 consists of 17 residues. V lost 0 bases to trimming and J lost 1 base; unmatched junction nucleotides: 5. CDR3 amino acids: CASSQEGASGGTDTQYF. CDR3 bases: TGTGCCAGCAGCCAAGAGGGAGCTAGCGGGGGCACAGATACGCAGTATTTT.

The chain joins TRBV29-1 to TRBJ1-1, with D maybe TRBD1 (6 bases). CDR1 and CDR2 (germline): SQVTM, ANQGSEA. CDR3 length: 14 residues. Trimming cost V 5 bases and J 0 bases, with 13 bases left between them. The CDR3 spells CSVYREPVNTEAFF. For the CDR3, the DNA is TGCAGCGTTTACAGGGAGCCGGTGAACACTGAAGCTTTCTTT.

The V and J genes are TRBV7-3 and TRBJ2-7; D is ambiguous. The CDR3 extends over 13 amino acids. Trimming took 0 bases from V and 2 from J, leaving 5 bases between them. Germline assignment: CDR1 SGHTA and CDR2 FQGTGA. CDR3 sequence reads: CASSLTHTYEQYF. CDR3 sequence (DNA): TGTGCCAGCAGCTTAACGCACACCTACGAGCAGTACTTC.

This rearrangement joins TRBV2 to TRBJ2-5, with D possibly being TRBD2 (5 bases). Between the trimmed V and J ends, which lost 6 bases and 14 bases, there was a span of 16 bases. CDR1 SNHLY and CDR2 FYNNEI come from the germline V gene. This CDR3 contains 11 residues. CDR3 protein: CASRVGKGPYF. CDR3 nucleotides: TGTGCCAGCAGGGTCGGGAAAGGGCCTTACTTC.

This chain links TRBV7-9 with TRBJ1-1; perhaps TRBD1 as D (6 bases). Germline V gene lookup returns CDR1 SEHNR and CDR2 FQNEAQ (reference sequence). Trimming left V 4 bases short and J 5 bases short, with 11 bases between. The CDR3 has 13 amino acids. CDR3 loop: CASSSEGGTEAFF. The CDR3 bases are TGTGCCAGCAGCTCCGAAGGGGGAACTGAAGCTTTCTTT.

The rearrangement links TRBV5-1 to TRBJ1-1; tentative D call: TRBD1 (5 bases). Trimming cost V 0 bases and J 2 bases, with 8 bases left between them. The CDR3 runs to 14 residues. The germline gives CDR1 SGHRS, CDR2 YFSETQ. This CDR3 reads CASSLVGGNTEAFF. CDR3 coding DNA: TGCGCCAGCAGCTTGGTCGGGGGAAACACTGAAGCTTTCTTT.

The rearrangement uses TRBV19 and TRBJ1-1; 7 positions match TRBD1. Germline CDR1 and CDR2: LNHDA and SQIVND (reference sequence). This CDR3 is 14 amino acids long. The junction had 3 bases not matched to a gene; V was cut back by 2 bases and J by 3 bases. The DNA for the CDR3 is TGTGCCAGTAGTATACGAGGGGGCGACACTGAAGCTTTCTTT. It yields the protein CASSIRGGDTEAFF.

This clone was seen more than once but under ten times. The chain carries TRBV6-6 and TRBJ1-1; TRBD1 aligns across 8 bases. The V gene end was trimmed by 7 bases and the J gene end by 5 bases; junction bases not matched to a gene: 9. This CDR3 spans 14 amino acids. Germline CDR1 MNHNY, CDR2 SVGAGI (reference sequence). The CDR3 coding sequence is TGTGCCAGCATCATAGGGACAGGAGGAACTGAAGCTTTCTTT. Its translation is CASIIGTGGTEAFF.

Concerning this clone: The same CDR3 also results from other DNA sequences found in this sample. V is TRBV9 and J is TRBJ1-5; possible D gene TRBD1, 5 bases. This CDR3 is 13 amino acids long. Trimming cost V 0 bases and J 7 bases, with 8 bases left between them. Germline CDR1 is SGDLS and CDR2 is YYNGEE. DNA for the CDR3: TGTGCCAGCAGCGTAGGGGAGGGGCAGCCCCAGCATTTT. It codes for CASSVGEGQPQHF.

This sequence joins TRBV7-3 and TRBJ1-2; D is ambiguous. Germline assignment: CDR1 SGHTA and CDR2 FQGTGA. The CDR3 spans 14 residues. Between the trimmed V and J ends, which lost 2 bases and 8 bases, there was a span of 15 bases. CDR3 in amino acids: CASSLEGSRQGYTF. CDR3 DNA: TGTGCCAGCAGCTTAGAAGGCTCACGACAAGGCTACACCTTC.

The CDR3 protein is CASRTSGGPGEQFF. CDR3 sequence (DNA): TGTGCCAGCAGAACTAGCGGGGGGCCGGGTGAGCAGTTCTTC. This chain uses TRBV6-6 with TRBJ2-1; 12 nucleotides agree with TRBD2. Looked up from germline, CDR1 is MNHNY and CDR2 is SVGAGI (reference sequence). J lost 9 bases, V lost 6 bases, and 6 bases had no gene match. CDR3 size: 14 residues.

The gene calls are TRBV5-1 and TRBJ1-2; D gene uncertain. The V end was cut by 2 bases, the J end by 6 bases, with 14 bases between. CDR3 length: 14 residues. The germline V gene encodes CDR1 SGHRS and CDR2 YFSETQ. CDR3 in DNA: TGCGCCAGCAGCTTAATCGGGAGAGGCGATGGCTACACCTTC. It yields the protein CASSLIGRGDGYTF.

CDR3 DNA: TGTGCCAGCAGGCCCGGGACAGGGGGTCCCGGGGAGCTGTTTTTT. The encoded protein is CASRPGTGGPGELFF. The chain combines TRBV7-3 with TRBJ2-2; 11 bases map to TRBD1. CDR3 size: 15 residues. The junction had 6 bases not matched to a gene; V was cut back by 6 bases and J by 6 bases. CDR1 is SGHTA and CDR2 is FQGTGA in the germline V gene. The variable domain in full, with the rest retrieved from reference TRBV7-3 and TRBJ2-2, is GAGVSQTPSNKVTEKGKYVELRCDPISGHTALYWYRQSLGQGPEFLIYFQGTGAADDSGLPNDRFFAVRPEGSVSTLKIQRTERGDSAVYLCASRPGTGGPGELFFGEGSRLTVL.

CDR3 sequence (DNA): TGTGCCAGCAGTGTTCAGGGGAACACCGGGGAGCTGTTTTTT. It yields the protein CASSVQGNTGELFF. The chain combines TRBV25-1 with TRBJ2-2, with a tentative D call TRBD1 (5 bases). Looked up from germline, CDR1 is MGHDK and CDR2 is SYGVNS. The CDR3 is 14 residues long. With 4 bases removed from V and 1 base from J, the gap between germline ends came to 7 bases.

The CDR3 nucleotides read TGCGCCAGCAGCCTCTACAGGGAGGGGGGTGAAGCTTTCTTT. Translation: CASSLYREGGEAFF. The chain links TRBV4-1 to TRBJ1-1, with D perhaps matching TRBD1 (6 bases). V was shortened by 4 bases and J by 7 bases, with 16 bases between the two germline ends. CDR1 MGHRA and CDR2 YSYEKL come from the germline V gene. The CDR3 sequence is 14 residues long.

The rearrangement links TRBV7-8 to TRBJ1-3; D gene ambiguous. In germline, CDR1 is SGHVS, CDR2 FQNEAQ. This CDR3 comprises 12 residues. Trimming pared 6 bases from V and 3 bases from J, leaving 6 bases between. CDR3 in DNA: TGTGCCAGCAGTGTCTTTGGAAACACCATATATTTT. Translated: CASSVFGNTIYF.

The chain carries TRBV20-1 and TRBJ1-6; perhaps TRBD1 as D (6 bases). V dropped 5 bases and J dropped 17 bases, with 16 bases sitting between them. This CDR3 has 11 residues. The V gene's germline CDR1 is DFQATT and CDR2 SNEGSKA (reference sequence). CDR3 DNA: TGCAGTGCTTTACAGGGTGTCTTAATCCACTTT. The encoded protein is CSALQGVLIHF.

The CDR3 nucleotides are TGCAGCGGAGGACTAGCCATGGGCTATGAGCAGTTCTTC. Its translation is CSGGLAMGYEQFF. The chain is built from TRBV29-1 and TRBJ2-1; 8 bases are shared with TRBD2. V gave up 7 bases and J gave up 8 bases; unmatched junction bases: 10. The germline V gene encodes CDR1 SQVTM and CDR2 ANQGSEA. This CDR3 contains 13 residues.

This rearrangement joins TRBV9 to TRBJ2-3, with 9 positions matching TRBD1. Losses at the gene ends were 2 bases for V and 4 bases for J; bases not matched to a gene: 11. The V gene's germline CDR1 is SGDLS and CDR2 YYNGEE. The CDR3 sequence is 17 residues long. The CDR3 spells CASSVHTGGEGADTQYF. DNA of the CDR3: TGTGCCAGCAGCGTTCATACAGGGGGCGAGGGCGCAGATACGCAGTATTTT.

The V call is TRBV2, the J call TRBJ2-5, with TRBD2 matching 8 bases. Trimming cost V 3 bases and J 4 bases; bases outside gene matches: 10. The V gene's germline CDR1 is SNHLY and CDR2 FYNNEI. The CDR3 runs 16 residues. The CDR3 DNA reads as TGTGCCAGCAGTGATGGGTTAGCGGGGCTTCGAGAGACCCAGTACTTC. Encoded protein: CASSDGLAGLRETQYF.